The clone carrying this T cell receptor (beta chain) was counted a few times. In the original analysis: Researchers report that nucleated cell counts were estimated from reference gene primer amplification. The protocol was immunoSEQ multiplex PCR, while the TCRdb copy is restricted to in-frame clones and leaves out a portion. V and J calls and clone size are those listed in that table; D and trimming were worked out from the DNA. The sample has roughly 200,000 clones; roughly 90% are singletons. The data are from a study of blood T cell repertoires in COVID-19. Study background: The origin of the acute and convalescent COVID-19 samples was the United States, Italy and Spain.

In terms of age and location, participants ranged from about 18 to 100 years and lived in fewer than 30 US areas. Participants were placed into cohorts based on the clinical history they reported. The receptor was isolated from a woman aged 30 to 39 who had been exposed to COVID-19. The sample consisted of PBMCs or T cells enriched from blood (not recorded which).

The CDR3 protein is CASSQTGQGLGSPLHF. The CDR3 nucleotides read TGCGCCAGCAGCCAAACCGGACAGGGTTTAGGTTCACCCCTCCACTTT. The rearrangement joins TRBV4-1 to TRBJ1-6, with 8 nucleotides matching TRBD1. Germline values: CDR1 MGHRA, CDR2 YSYEKL. The CDR3 runs to 16 residues. After removal of 2 bases from V and 9 bases from J, the junction contained 9 bases not matched to a gene.